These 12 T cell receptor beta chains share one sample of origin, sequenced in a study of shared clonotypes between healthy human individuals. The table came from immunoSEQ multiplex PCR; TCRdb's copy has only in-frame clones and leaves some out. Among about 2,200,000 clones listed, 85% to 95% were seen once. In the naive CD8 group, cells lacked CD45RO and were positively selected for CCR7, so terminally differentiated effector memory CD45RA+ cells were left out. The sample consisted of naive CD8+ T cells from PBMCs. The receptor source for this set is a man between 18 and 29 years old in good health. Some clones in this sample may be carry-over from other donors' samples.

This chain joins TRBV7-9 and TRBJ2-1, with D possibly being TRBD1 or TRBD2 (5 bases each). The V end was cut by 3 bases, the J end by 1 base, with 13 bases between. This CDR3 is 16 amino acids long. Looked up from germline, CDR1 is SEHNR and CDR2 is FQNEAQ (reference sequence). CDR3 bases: TGTGCCAGCAGCTTCGGGGCCAACTGGTCCTACAATGAGCAGTTCTTC. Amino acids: CASSFGANWSYNEQFF.

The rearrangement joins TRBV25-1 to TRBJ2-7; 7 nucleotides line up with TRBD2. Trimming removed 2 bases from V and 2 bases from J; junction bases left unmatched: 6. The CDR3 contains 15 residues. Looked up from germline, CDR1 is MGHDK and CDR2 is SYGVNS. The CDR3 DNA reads TGTGCCAGCAGTGAAGGGGACTACCTGACCTACGAGCAGTACTTC. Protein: CASSEGDYLTYEQYF.

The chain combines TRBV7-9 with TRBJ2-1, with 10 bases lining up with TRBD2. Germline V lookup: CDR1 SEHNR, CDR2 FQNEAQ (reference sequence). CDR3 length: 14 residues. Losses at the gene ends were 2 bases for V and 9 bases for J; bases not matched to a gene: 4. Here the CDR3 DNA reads TGTGCCAGCAGCTTACTCCTAGCGGGAGTTGAGCAGTTCTTC. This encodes CASSLLLAGVEQFF.

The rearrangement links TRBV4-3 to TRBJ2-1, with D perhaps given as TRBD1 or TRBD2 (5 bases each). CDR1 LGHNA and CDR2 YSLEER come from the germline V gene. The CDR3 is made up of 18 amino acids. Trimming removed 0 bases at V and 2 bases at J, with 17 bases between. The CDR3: CASSQEVGVGETYNEQFF. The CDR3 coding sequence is TGCGCCAGCAGCCAAGAGGTGGGGGTCGGCGAGACCTACAATGAGCAGTTCTTC.

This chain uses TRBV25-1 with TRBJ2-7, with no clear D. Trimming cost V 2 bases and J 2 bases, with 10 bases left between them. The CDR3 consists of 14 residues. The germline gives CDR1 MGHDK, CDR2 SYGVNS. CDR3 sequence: CASSERSGAYEQYF. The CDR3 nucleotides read TGTGCCAGCAGTGAACGCTCCGGTGCCTACGAGCAGTACTTC.

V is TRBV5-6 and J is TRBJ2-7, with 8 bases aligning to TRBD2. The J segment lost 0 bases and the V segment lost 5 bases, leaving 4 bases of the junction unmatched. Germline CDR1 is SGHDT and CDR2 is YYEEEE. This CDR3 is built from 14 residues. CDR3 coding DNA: TGTGCCAGCAGGATTAGCGGGAACTCCTACGAGCAGTACTTC. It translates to CASRISGNSYEQYF. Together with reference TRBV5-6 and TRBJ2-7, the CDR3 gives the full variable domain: DAGVTQSPTHLIKTRGQQVTLRCSPKSGHDTVSWYQQALGQGPQFIFQYYEEEERQRGNFPDRFSGHQFPNYSSELNVNALLLGDSALYLCASRISGNSYEQYFGPGTRLTVT.

In nucleotides, the CDR3 is TGTGCCAGCAGTCCAAGGGCTGGGGCAAACGAGCAGTACTTC. Its translation is CASSPRAGANEQYF. The chain is built from TRBV28 and TRBJ2-5, with D tentatively TRBD1 (5 bases). Gene TRBJ2-7 matches the end of the DNA better, so the J call may be wrong. The CDR3 length is 14 residues. Germline values: CDR1 MDHEN, CDR2 SYDVKM.

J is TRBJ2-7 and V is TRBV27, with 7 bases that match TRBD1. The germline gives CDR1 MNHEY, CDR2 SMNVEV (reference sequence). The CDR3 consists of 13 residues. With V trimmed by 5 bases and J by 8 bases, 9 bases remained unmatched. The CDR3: CASSLGQITKQYF. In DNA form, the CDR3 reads TGTGCCAGCAGTCTGGGACAGATTACGAAGCAGTACTTC.

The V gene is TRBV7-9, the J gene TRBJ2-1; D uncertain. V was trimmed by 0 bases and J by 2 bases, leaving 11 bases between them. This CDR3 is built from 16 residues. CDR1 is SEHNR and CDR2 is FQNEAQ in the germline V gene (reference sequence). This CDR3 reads CASSLALAYTYNEQFF. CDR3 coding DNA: TGTGCCAGCAGCTTAGCTCTGGCGTACACCTACAATGAGCAGTTCTTC.

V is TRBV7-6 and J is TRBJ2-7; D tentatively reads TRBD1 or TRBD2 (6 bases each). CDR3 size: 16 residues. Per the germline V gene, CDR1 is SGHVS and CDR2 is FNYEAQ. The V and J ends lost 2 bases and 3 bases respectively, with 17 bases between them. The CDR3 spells CASSLYIKGGHYEQYF. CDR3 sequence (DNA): TGTGCCAGCAGCTTATATATCAAGGGGGGCCACTACGAGCAGTACTTC.

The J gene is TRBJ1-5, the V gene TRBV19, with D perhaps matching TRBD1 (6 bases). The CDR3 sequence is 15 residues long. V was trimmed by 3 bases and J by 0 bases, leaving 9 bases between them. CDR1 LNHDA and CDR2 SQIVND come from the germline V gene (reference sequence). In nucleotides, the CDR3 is TGTGCCAGTAGTATTTGGACAGATAGCAATCAGCCCCAGCATTTT. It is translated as CASSIWTDSNQPQHF.

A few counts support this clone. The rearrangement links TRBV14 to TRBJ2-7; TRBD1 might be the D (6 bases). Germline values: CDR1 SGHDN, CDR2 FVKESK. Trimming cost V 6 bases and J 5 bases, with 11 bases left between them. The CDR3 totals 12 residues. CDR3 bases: TGTGCCAGCAGACTCAGGGGCCACGAGCAGTACTTC. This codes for CASRLRGHEQYF.